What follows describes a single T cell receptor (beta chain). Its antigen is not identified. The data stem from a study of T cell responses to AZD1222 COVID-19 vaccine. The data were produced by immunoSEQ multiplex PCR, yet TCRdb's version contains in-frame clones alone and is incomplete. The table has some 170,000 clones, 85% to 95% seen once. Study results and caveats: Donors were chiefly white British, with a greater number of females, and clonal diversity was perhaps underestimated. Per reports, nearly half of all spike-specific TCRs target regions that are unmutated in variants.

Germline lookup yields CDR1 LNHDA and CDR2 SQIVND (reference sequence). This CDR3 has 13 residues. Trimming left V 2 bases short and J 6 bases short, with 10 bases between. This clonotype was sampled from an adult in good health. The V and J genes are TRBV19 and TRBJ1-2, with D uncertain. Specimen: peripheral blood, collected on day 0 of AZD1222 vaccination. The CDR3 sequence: CASSITVGHGYTF. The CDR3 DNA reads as TGTGCCAGTAGTATAACCGTCGGACATGGCTACACCTTC. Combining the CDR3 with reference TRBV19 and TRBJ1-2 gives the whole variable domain DGGITQSPKYLFRKEGQNVTLSCEQNLNHDAMYWYRQDPGQGLRLIYYSQIVNDFQKGDIAEGYSVSREKKESFPLTVTSAQKNPTAFYLCASSITVGHGYTFGSGTRLTVV.